This passage covers 19 T cell receptor beta chains from one sample sequenced in a study of T cells in Graves' hyperthyroidism and ophthalmopathy. The CDR3 regions of TCR beta were amplified from RNA transcripts. Using the HTBI primer set, a first-round RT-PCR was run on the TCR CDR3. TCRdb used MiXCR to reprocess the multiplex PCR reads, holding one entry per CDR3 protein. The table includes hundreds of thousands of distinct CDR3 sequences, around 38% detected once. The material sequenced was blood. These receptors originate from a man aged 18 to 29 with Graves' hyperthyroidism.

Only a few counts were recorded for this clonotype. V is TRBV20-1 and J is TRBJ2-2; perhaps TRBD1 as D (6 bases). This CDR3 is built from 13 residues. V was cut by 6 bases and J by 1 base, with 9 bases left in between. Germline CDR1 is DFQATT and CDR2 is SNEGSKA (reference sequence). In nucleotides, the CDR3 is TGCAGTGCGCCGGACAGGAACACCGGGGAGCTGTTTTTT. Protein: CSAPDRNTGELFF.

This rearrangement joins TRBV7-2 to TRBJ1-2; 10 bases map to TRBD1. CDR1 SGHTA and CDR2 FQGNSA come from the germline V gene. This CDR3 comprises 17 residues. Trimming at V came to 5 bases and at J to 4 bases, leaving 13 bases not matched to a gene. The chain's CDR3 is CASSLMTGGADSYGYTF. CDR3 in DNA: TGTGCCAGCAGCCTAATGACAGGGGGCGCAGACAGCTATGGCTACACCTTC.

This clonotype turned up a few times. The V and J genes are TRBV5-6 and TRBJ1-1, with 8 positions matching TRBD1. The CDR3 totals 15 residues. J was trimmed by 2 bases and V by 3 bases; bases with no gene match: 6. Germline CDR1 SGHDT, CDR2 YYEEEE. The CDR3 loop reads CASSYLTGVNTEAFF. CDR3 in DNA: TGTGCCAGCAGCTACCTGACAGGGGTTAACACTGAAGCTTTCTTT.

This clonotype was counted only a few times. The germline gene is not matched at one end of the junction; a read error may be the cause. The chain couples TRBV10-2 to TRBJ2-5; 7 nucleotides line up with TRBD2. With the DNA end fitting TRBJ2-7 better, the J assignment may be wrong. The CDR3 is 14 amino acids. Germline assignment: CDR1 WSHSY and CDR2 SAAADI. The CDR3 loop reads CASSTGEGGYEQYF. The DNA for the CDR3 is TGTGCCAGCAGCACCGGGGAGGGTGGCTACGAGCAGTACTTC.

The rearrangement links TRBV3-1 to TRBJ2-7; D unresolved. Germline V gene data show CDR1 as LGHDT and CDR2 as YNNKEL (reference sequence). The CDR3 runs to 15 residues. Trimming stripped 1 base from V and 3 bases from J, with 13 bases between. The CDR3 region is CASSQVAGYRYEQYF. The CDR3 DNA follows: TGTGCCAGCAGCCAAGTTGCCGGGTACCGCTACGAGCAGTACTTC.

This clonotype came up once. V and J are TRBV9 and TRBJ1-1, with D tentatively TRBD1 (6 bases). Germline CDR1 and CDR2: SGDLS and YYNGEE. Trimming pared 5 bases from V and 7 bases from J, leaving 21 bases between. CDR3 length: 15 residues. DNA of the CDR3: TGTGCCAGCAGTGCTGAACAGGGAGGGGGAAATGAAGCTTTCTTT. Its protein product is CASSAEQGGGNEAFF.

This clonotype was picked up many times. The chain employs TRBV5-8 and TRBJ1-1; perhaps TRBD1 as D (6 bases). The V end was cut by 4 bases, the J end by 7 bases, with 11 bases between. Germline-derived CDR1 and CDR2 are SGHTS and YDEGEE. The length of the CDR3 is 12 residues. CDR3 nucleotide sequence: TGTGCCAGCAGCGGCGGACAGCGTGAAGCTTTCTTT. Translating gives CASSGGQREAFF.

This clonotype was recorded only once. This chain connects TRBV10-3 to TRBJ1-2; D gene unclear. Trimming removed 4 bases at V and 0 bases at J, with 15 bases between. The CDR3 contains 16 residues. Germline CDR1 reads ENHRY; CDR2 reads SYGVKD. The CDR3 DNA reads TGTGCCATCAGTGTTCGACTAGCTCAAGCTAACTATGGCTACACCTTC. Its translation is CAISVRLAQANYGYTF.

The gene calls are TRBV6-2 or TRBV6-3 and TRBJ2-7; 10 bases align to TRBD1. J was trimmed by 5 bases and V by 2 bases; bases with no gene match: 9. This CDR3 spans 16 amino acids. The V gene's germline CDR1 is MNHEY and CDR2 SVGEGT. For the CDR3, the DNA is TGTGCCAGCAGTTACAACTCCGGGACAGGGGACCACGAGCAGTACTTC. This encodes CASSYNSGTGDHEQYF.

In its sample, this clonotype was seen a few times. The V and J genes are TRBV5-1 and TRBJ2-5, with a weak D call TRBD1 (6 bases). Germline-derived CDR1 and CDR2 are SGHRS and YFSETQ. This CDR3 is built from 16 residues. Trimming shortened V by 4 bases and J by 1 base, and 17 bases separated the two germline ends. The CDR3 nucleotides are TGCGCCAGCAGCCCCGAGGGTAGGGGGATCCAAGAGACCCAGTACTTC. This codes for CASSPEGRGIQETQYF.

This clonotype was detected many times. The V gene is TRBV10-3, the J gene TRBJ2-6, with 7 nucleotides matching TRBD1. Germline V gene sequence: CDR1 ENHRY, CDR2 SYGVKD. The CDR3 contains 16 residues. J was trimmed by 9 bases and V by 6 bases; bases with no gene match: 14. The CDR3 DNA sequence: TGTGCCATCAGAAAGGGACAGCTCTCTGGTGGCAACGTCCTGACTTTC. Translated: CAIRKGQLSGGNVLTF.

J is TRBJ1-2 and V is TRBV29-1; D ambiguous. The CDR3 loop spans 16 amino acids. Trimming cost V 0 bases and J 0 bases, with 14 bases left between them. Looked up from germline, CDR1 is SQVTM and CDR2 is ANQGSEA. DNA for the CDR3: TGCAGCGTTGAAGATCGGGAAGGGCGAGCTAACTATGGCTACACCTTC. Translated: CSVEDREGRANYGYTF. Variable domain in full (rest from reference TRBV29-1 and TRBJ1-2): SAVISQKPSRDICQRGTSLTIQCQVDSQVTMMFWYRQQPGQSLTLIATANQGSEATYESGFVIDKFPISRPNLTFSTLTVSNMSPEDSSIYLCSVEDREGRANYGYTFGSGTRLTVV.

This clonotype has only a few counts. The chain uses TRBV11-2 and TRBJ1-4; D remains ambiguous. The CDR3 spans 13 residues. V lost 5 bases and J 14 bases, leaving 18 bases between the germline ends. Germline CDR1 and CDR2: SGHAT and FQNNGV. CDR3: CASSPPNGLRLFF. The CDR3 nucleotides read TGTGCCAGCAGCCCCCCCAACGGATTACGGCTGTTTTTT.

This clonotype was picked up many times. The chain links TRBV2 to TRBJ2-2; D is unclear. The germline V gene encodes CDR1 SNHLY and CDR2 FYNNEI. Between the trimmed V and J ends, which lost 8 bases and 4 bases, there was a span of 5 bases. CDR3 length equals 11 residues. The CDR3 DNA reads as TGTGCCAGCCTTCTCACCGGGGAGCTGTTTTTT. Translated: CASLLTGELFF.

This clonotype appeared a few times. The chain recombines TRBV9 with TRBJ2-2; possibly TRBD2 for D (5 bases). The germline V gene encodes CDR1 SGDLS and CDR2 YYNGEE. Deletions cut 0 bases from V and 3 bases from J, with 6 bases between. There are 14 residues in the CDR3. The DNA for the CDR3 is TGTGCCAGCAGCGTAGTCGGGGACACCGGGGAGCTGTTTTTT. This encodes CASSVVGDTGELFF.

Many counts were recorded for this clonotype. Here the CDR3 reads CAAGGDEQYF. Here the CDR3 DNA reads TGTGCCGCCGGCGGGGACGAGCAGTACTTC. This chain links TRBV10-3 with TRBJ2-7; weak D call: TRBD2 (6 bases). Trimming pared 11 bases from V and 5 bases from J, leaving 10 bases between. The CDR3 is 10 amino acids. CDR1 and CDR2 (germline): ENHRY, SYGVKD.

The chain combines TRBV4-1 with TRBJ2-7; D is ambiguous. V was pared by 1 base and J by 5 bases, with 12 bases between. Germline CDR1 and CDR2: MGHRA and YSYEKL. CDR3 length: 14 residues. The chain's CDR3 is CASSQVRTSDEQYF. The CDR3 DNA reads TGCGCCAGCAGCCAAGTTAGAACCTCGGACGAGCAGTACTTC.

At least ten counts were recorded for this clonotype. This chain links TRBV29-1 with TRBJ1-1; no clear D gene. Germline lookup yields CDR1 SQVTM and CDR2 ANQGSEA. V was cut by 5 bases and J by 1 base, with 5 bases left in between. This CDR3 region has 11 residues. The CDR3 loop is CSVFTNTEAFF. CDR3 DNA: TGCAGCGTTTTCACGAACACTGAAGCTTTCTTT.

This clonotype was detected a few times. J is TRBJ1-5 and V is TRBV19, with 9 bases lining up with TRBD1. The germline V gene encodes CDR1 LNHDA and CDR2 SQIVND (reference sequence). This CDR3 region has 14 residues. V shed 9 bases and J 7 bases; nucleotides not matched to a gene: 10. CDR3 sequence (DNA): TGTGCCAGCAGTCAAACAGGGGGCGGACAGCCCCAGCATTTT. Translating gives CASSQTGGGQPQHF. The full variable domain, in which reference TRBV19 and TRBJ1-5 provide the parts outside the CDR3, is DGGITQSPKYLFRKEGQNVTLSCEQNLNHDAMYWYRQDPGQGLRLIYYSQIVNDFQKGDIAEGYSVSREKKESFPLTVTSAQKNPTAFYLCASSQTGGGQPQHFGDGTRLSIL.